The entry that follows covers one T cell receptor beta chain sequence. The sample is drawn from a study of cytomegalovirus exposure and HLA in healthy donors. Germline CDR1 reads SGHNT; CDR2 reads YYREEE (reference sequence). The ends were cut back, 3 bases at V and 8 bases at J, with 11 bases in the middle. The CDR3 covers 12 residues. Both 60 Vbeta primers and 13 Jbeta primers went into the PCR. TCRdb keeps only in-frame clones here, not all; method: immunoSEQ multiplex PCR. This table holds approximately 170,000 clones, around 80% found once. Sequenced input: PBMCs. This receptor was identified in a woman aged 45-65 years in good health and CMV-seropositive. The chain links TRBV5-4 to TRBJ1-2; a weak D match, TRBD1 (6 bases). In DNA form, the CDR3 reads TGTGCCAGCAGCTCCCCAGGGGAGGGCTACACCTTC. It encodes CASSSPGEGYTF.